Listed here is a single T cell receptor (beta chain). Ages ranged from about 18 to 89 years, with residence in around 24 US areas. Clinical history reported by participants formed the basis on which cohorts were assigned. Germline CDR1 SQVTM, CDR2 ANQGSEA. Losses at the gene ends were 3 bases for V and 8 bases for J; bases not matched to a gene: 13. The CDR3 sequence is 15 residues long. The data originate from a study of blood T cell repertoires in COVID-19. Study details: Samples of COVID-19 (acute and convalescent) were obtained from the United States, Italy and Spain.

Sequenced by immunoSEQ multiplex PCR; TCRdb stores in-frame clones only, minus some. The sample yields around 250,000 clones, about nine tenths seen once. This TCR was sampled from a woman aged 25 to 39 with acute COVID-19. Sequences were obtained from PBMCs or T cells enriched from blood (not recorded which). V usage is TRBV29-1 and J usage is TRBJ2-1; 7 nucleotides match TRBD1. For the CDR3, the DNA is TGCAGCGTTGACGAGACAGGGCGAATCATGGATGAGCAGTTCTTC. Amino acids: CSVDETGRIMDEQFF.